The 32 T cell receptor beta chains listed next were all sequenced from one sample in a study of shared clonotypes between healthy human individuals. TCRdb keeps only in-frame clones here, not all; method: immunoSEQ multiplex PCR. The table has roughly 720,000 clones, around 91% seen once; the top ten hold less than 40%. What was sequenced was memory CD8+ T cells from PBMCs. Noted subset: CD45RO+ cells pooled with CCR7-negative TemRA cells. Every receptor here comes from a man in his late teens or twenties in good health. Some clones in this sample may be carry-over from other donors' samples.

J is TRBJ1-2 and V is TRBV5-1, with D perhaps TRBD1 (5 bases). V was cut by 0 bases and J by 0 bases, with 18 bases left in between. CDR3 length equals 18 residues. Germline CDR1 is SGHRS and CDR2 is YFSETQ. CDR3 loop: CASSLGSGLGDPNYGYTF. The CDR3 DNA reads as TGCGCCAGCAGCTTGGGGTCAGGGCTTGGGGATCCTAACTATGGCTACACCTTC.

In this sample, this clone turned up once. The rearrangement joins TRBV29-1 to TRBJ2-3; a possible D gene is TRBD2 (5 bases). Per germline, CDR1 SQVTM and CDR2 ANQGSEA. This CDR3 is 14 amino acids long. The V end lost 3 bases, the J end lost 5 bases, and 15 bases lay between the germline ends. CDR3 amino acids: CSVDRGTEVDTQYF. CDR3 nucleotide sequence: TGCAGCGTTGACCGGGGAACCGAGGTAGATACGCAGTATTTT.

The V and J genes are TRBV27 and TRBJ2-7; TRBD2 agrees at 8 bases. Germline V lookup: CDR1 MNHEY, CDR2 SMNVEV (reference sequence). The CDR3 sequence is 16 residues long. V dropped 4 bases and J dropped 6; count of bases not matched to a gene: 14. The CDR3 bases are TGTGCCAGCAGTTCCACACCCGGGACTAGATTTCCCGAGCAGTACTTC. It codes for CASSSTPGTRFPEQYF.

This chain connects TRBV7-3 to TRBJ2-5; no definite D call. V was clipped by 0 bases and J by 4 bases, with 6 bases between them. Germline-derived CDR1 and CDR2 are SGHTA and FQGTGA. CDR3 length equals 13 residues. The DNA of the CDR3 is TGTGCCAGCAGCTTAACGTTGGGAGAGACCCAGTACTTC. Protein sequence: CASSLTLGETQYF.

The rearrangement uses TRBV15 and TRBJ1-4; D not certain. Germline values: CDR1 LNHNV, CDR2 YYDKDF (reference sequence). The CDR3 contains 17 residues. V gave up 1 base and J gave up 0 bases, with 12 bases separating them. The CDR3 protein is CATSRVEQLSTNEKLFF. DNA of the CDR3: TGTGCCACCAGCAGAGTAGAACAGCTCTCAACTAATGAAAAACTGTTTTTT.

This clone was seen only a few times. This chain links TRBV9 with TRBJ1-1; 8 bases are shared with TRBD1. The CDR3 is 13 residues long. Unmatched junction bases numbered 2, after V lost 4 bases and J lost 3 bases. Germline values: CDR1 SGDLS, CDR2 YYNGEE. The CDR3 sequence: CASSPTGDTEAFF. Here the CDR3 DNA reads TGTGCCAGCAGCCCGACAGGGGACACTGAAGCTTTCTTT.

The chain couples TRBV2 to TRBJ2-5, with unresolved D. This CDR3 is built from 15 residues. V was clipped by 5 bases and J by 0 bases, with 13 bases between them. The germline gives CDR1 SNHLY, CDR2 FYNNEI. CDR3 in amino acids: CASSNPDAYQETQYF. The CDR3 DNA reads TGTGCCAGCAGTAACCCGGACGCCTACCAAGAGACCCAGTACTTC.

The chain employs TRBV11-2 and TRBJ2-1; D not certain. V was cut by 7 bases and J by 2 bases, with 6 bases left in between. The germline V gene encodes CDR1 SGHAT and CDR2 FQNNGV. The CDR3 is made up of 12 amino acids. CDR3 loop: CASKETYNEQFF. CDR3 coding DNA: TGTGCCAGCAAGGAGACCTACAATGAGCAGTTCTTC.

This chain's CDR3 is CASIRRPGSTDTQYF. CDR3 bases: TGCGCCAGCATCCGTAGACCCGGAAGCACAGATACGCAGTATTTT. The chain uses TRBV5-1 and TRBJ2-3; D gene unclear. The V and J ends lost 6 bases and 0 bases respectively, with 14 bases between them. The germline gives CDR1 SGHRS, CDR2 YFSETQ. The length of the CDR3 is 15 residues.

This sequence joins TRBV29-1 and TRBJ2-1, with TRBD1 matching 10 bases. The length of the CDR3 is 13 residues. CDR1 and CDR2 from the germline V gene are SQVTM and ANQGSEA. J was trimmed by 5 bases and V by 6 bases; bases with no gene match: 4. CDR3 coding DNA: TGCAGCGTGCGACAGGGGGCACACAATGAGCAGTTCTTC. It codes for CSVRQGAHNEQFF.

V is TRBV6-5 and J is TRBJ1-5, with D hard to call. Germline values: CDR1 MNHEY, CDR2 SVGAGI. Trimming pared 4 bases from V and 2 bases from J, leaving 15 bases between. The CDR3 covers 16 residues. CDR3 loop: CASSSRVQMGNQPQHF. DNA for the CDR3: TGTGCCAGCAGTTCGAGAGTTCAGATGGGCAATCAGCCCCAGCATTTT.

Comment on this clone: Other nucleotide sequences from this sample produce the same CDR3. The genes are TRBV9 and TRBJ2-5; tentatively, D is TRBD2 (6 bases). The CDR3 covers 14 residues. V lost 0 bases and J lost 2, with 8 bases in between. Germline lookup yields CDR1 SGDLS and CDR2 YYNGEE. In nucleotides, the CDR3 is TGTGCCAGCAGCGTAGAGACTAGTCAAGAGACCCAGTACTTC. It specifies CASSVETSQETQYF.

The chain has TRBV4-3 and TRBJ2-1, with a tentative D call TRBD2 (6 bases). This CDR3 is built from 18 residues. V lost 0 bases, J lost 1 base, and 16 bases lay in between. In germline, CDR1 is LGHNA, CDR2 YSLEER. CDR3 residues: CASSQDSITGVSYNEQFF. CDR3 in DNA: TGCGCCAGCAGCCAAGATTCGATAACGGGAGTTTCCTACAATGAGCAGTTCTTC.

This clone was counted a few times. The CDR3: CASSHPPLGTEAFF. The CDR3 DNA reads as TGCGCCAGCAGCCACCCCCCCCTGGGGACTGAAGCTTTCTTT. The chain couples TRBV4-1 to TRBJ1-1; unclear D gene. This CDR3 has 14 residues. Trimming stripped 3 bases from V and 5 bases from J, with 13 bases between. Germline V lookup: CDR1 MGHRA, CDR2 YSYEKL.

The CDR3 DNA follows: TGTGCCAGCAGCCGACGAGGGGACAGCTCCTACGAGCAGTACTTC. Translated: CASSRRGDSSYEQYF. J is TRBJ2-7 and V is TRBV6-5; TRBD1 matches at 7 bases. The V and J ends lost 6 bases and 0 bases, in that order; junction bases with no gene match: 8. The germline V gene has CDR1 MNHEY and CDR2 SVGAGI. The CDR3 is 15 residues long.

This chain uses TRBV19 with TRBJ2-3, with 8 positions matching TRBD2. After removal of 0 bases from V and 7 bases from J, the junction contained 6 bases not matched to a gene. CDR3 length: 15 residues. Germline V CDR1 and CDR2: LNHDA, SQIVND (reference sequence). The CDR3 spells CASSIDREGRHTQYF. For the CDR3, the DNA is TGTGCCAGTAGTATAGACCGGGAGGGTCGCCATACGCAGTATTTT. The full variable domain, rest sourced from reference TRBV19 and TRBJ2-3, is DGGITQSPKYLFRKEGQNVTLSCEQNLNHDAMYWYRQDPGQGLRLIYYSQIVNDFQKGDIAEGYSVSREKKESFPLTVTSAQKNPTAFYLCASSIDREGRHTQYFGPGTRLTVL.

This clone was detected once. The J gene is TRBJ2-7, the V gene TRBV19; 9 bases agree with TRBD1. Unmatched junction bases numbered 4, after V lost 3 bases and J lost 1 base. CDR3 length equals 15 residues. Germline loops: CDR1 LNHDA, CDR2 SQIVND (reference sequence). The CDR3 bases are TGTGCCAGTAGTATCACGGACAGGGGATCCTACGAGCAGTACTTC. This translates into CASSITDRGSYEQYF.

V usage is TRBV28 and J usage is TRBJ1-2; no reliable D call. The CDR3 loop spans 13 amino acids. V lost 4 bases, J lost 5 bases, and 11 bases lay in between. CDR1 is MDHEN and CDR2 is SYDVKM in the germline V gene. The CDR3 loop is CASSYSKLYGYTF. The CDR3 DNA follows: TGTGCCAGCAGTTACAGCAAGCTTTATGGCTACACCTTC.

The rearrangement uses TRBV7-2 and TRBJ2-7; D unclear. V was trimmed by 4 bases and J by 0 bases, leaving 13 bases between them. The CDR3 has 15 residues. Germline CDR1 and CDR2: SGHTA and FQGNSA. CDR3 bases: TGTGCCAGCAGCTCTGGCCGGACGGACTCCTACGAGCAGTACTTC. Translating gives CASSSGRTDSYEQYF. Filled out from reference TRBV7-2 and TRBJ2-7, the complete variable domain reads GAGVSQSPSNKVTEKGKDVELRCDPISGHTALYWYRQSLGQGLEFLIYFQGNSAPDKSGLPSDRFSAERTGGSVSTLTIQRTQQEDSAVYLCASSSGRTDSYEQYFGPGTRLTVT.

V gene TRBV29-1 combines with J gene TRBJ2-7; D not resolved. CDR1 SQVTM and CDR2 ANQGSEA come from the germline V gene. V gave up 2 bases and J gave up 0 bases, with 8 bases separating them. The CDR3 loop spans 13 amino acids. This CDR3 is CSVEHPNSYEQYF. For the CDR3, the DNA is TGCAGCGTTGAACATCCTAACTCCTACGAGCAGTACTTC.

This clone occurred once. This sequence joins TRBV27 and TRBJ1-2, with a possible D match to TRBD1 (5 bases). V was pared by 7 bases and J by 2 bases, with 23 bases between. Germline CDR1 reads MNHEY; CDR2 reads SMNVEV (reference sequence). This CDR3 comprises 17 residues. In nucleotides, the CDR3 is TGTGCCAGCAACCCCAGCAGGGCTCTGGGCCTAAACTATGGCTACACCTTC. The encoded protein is CASNPSRALGLNYGYTF.

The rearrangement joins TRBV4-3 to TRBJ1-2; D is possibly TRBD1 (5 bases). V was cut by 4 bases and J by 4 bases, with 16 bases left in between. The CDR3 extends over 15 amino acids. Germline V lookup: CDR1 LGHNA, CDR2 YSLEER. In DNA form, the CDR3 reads TGCGCCAGCAGCCCGGGACTCAATCCTATCTATGGCTACACCTTC. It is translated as CASSPGLNPIYGYTF.

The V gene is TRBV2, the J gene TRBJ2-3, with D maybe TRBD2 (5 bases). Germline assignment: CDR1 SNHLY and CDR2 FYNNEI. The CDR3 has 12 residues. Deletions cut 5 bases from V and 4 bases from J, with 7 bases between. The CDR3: CASSLSADTQYF. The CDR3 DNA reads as TGTGCCAGCAGTCTTAGCGCAGATACGCAGTATTTT.

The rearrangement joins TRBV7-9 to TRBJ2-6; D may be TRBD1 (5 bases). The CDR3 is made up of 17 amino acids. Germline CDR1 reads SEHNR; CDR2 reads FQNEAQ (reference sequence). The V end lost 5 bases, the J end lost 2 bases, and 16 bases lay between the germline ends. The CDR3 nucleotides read TGTGCCAGCAGCCCCCCGAACAGGTCTCCTGGGGCCAACGTCCTGACTTTC. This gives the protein CASSPPNRSPGANVLTF.

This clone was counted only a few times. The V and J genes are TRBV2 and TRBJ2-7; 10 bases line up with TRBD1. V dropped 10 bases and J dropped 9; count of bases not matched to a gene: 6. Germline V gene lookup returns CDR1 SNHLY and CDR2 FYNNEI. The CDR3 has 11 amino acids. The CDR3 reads CATRDRGGQYF. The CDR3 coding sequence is TGTGCCACCCGGGACAGGGGCGGGCAGTACTTC. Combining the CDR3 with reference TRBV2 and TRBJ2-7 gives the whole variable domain EPEVTQTPSHQVTQMGQEVILRCVPISNHLYFYWYRQILGQKVEFLVSFYNNEISEKSEIFDDQFSVERPDGSNFTLKIRSTKLEDSAMYFCATRDRGGQYFGPGTRLTVT.

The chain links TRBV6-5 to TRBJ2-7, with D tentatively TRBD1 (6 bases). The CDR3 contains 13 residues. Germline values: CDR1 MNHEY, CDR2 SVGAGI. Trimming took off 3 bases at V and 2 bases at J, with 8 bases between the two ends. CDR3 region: CASSYNRAYEQYF. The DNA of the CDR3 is TGTGCCAGCAGTTATAACAGGGCCTACGAGCAGTACTTC.

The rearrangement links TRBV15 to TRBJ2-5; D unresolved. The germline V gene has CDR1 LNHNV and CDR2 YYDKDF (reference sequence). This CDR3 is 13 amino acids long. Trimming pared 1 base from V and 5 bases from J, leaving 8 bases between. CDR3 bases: TGTGCCACCAGCAGAGTCCCCCACGAGACCCAGTACTTC. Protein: CATSRVPHETQYF.

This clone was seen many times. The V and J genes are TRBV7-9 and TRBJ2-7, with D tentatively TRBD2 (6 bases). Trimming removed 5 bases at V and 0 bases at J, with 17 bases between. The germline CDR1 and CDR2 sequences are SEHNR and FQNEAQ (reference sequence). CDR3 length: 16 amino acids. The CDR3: CASSQTGLPSSYEQYF. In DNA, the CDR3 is TGTGCCAGCAGCCAAACGGGACTCCCGAGCTCCTACGAGCAGTACTTC. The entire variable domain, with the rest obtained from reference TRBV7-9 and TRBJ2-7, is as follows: DTGVSQNPRHKITKRGQNVTFRCDPISEHNRLYWYRQTLGQGPEFLTYFQNEAQLEKSRLLSDRFSAERPKGSFSTLEIQRTEQGDSAMYLCASSQTGLPSSYEQYFGPGTRLTVT.

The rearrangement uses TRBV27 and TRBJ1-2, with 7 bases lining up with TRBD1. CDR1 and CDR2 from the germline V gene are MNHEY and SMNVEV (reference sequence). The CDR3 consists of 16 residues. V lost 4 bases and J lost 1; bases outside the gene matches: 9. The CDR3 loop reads CASSSGTASFNYGYTF. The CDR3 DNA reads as TGTGCCAGCAGTTCGGGGACAGCTTCCTTTAACTATGGCTACACCTTC.

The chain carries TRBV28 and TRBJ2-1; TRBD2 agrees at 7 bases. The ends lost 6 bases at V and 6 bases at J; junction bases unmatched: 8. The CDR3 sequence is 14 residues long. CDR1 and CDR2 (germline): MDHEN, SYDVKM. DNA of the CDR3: TGTGCCAGCAGCACAGTGCGGGAGTTCAATGAGCAGTTCTTC. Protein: CASSTVREFNEQFF. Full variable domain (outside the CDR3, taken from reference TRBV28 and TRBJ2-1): DVKVTQSSRYLVKRTGEKVFLECVQDMDHENMFWYRQDPGLGLRLIYFSYDVKMKEKGDIPEGYSVSREKKERFSLILESASTNQTSMYLCASSTVREFNEQFFGPGTRLTVL.

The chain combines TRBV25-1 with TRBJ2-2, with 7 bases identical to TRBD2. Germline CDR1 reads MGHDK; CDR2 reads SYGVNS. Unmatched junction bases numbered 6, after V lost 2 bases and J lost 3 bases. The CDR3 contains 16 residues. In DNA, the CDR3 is TGTGCCAGCAGTGAACTCGAGGGAGGGGACACCGGGGAGCTGTTTTTT. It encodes CASSELEGGDTGELFF.

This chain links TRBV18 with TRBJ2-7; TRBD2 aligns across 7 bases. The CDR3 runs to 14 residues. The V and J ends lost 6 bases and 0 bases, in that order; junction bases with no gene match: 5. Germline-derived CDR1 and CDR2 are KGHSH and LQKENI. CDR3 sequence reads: CASSLGEGSYEQYF. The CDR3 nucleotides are TGTGCCAGCTCCCTCGGGGAGGGCTCCTACGAGCAGTACTTC.